The text below deals with one TCR beta chain. Its matching antigen is unknown. The data were obtained in a study of shared clonotypes between healthy human individuals. Study background: Three plates each covered CD4 naive and memory; CD8 naive two, CD8 memory one. Study-wide results and limits: It was the few donors that limited the genetic and exposure-history diversity represented.

Germline lookup yields CDR1 LNHNV and CDR2 YYDKDF (reference sequence). This CDR3 has 13 amino acids. The V gene lost 0 bases and the J gene lost 5 bases, with 7 bases spanning the gap. For each subset, genomic DNA was distributed in equal portions over several immunoSEQ plates. As processed by the authors: Junction-only sequences without quality scores came from ImmunoSEQ, so filtering differed. The assay was immunoSEQ multiplex PCR, and TCRdb's table has in-frame clones only and misses some. D and trimming come from the DNA, and the V and J calls and clone size come from that table. The table has roughly 2 million clones, more than 90% seen once.

Sequenced sample: naive CD4+ T cells sorted from blood. Subset in this sample: CD45RA+ positively selected. This receptor was obtained from a man younger than 35 in good health. The chain joins TRBV15 to TRBJ1-2; D call uncertain. The CDR3 nucleotides read TGTGCCACCAGCAGAGAGGGTTCTTATGGCTACACCTTC. It yields the protein CATSREGSYGYTF.